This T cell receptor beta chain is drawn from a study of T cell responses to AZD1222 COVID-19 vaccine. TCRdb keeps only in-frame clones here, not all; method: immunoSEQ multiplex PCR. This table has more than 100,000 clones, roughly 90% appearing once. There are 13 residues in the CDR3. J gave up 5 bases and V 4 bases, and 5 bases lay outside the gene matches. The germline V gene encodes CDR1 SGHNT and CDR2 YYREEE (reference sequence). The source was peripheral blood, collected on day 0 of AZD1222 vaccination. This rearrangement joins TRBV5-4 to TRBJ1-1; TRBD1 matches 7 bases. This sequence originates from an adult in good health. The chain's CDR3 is CASSVTGVTEAFF. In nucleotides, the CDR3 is TGTGCCAGCAGCGTTACAGGGGTAACTGAAGCTTTCTTT.